This T cell receptor (beta chain) came from a study of cytomegalovirus exposure and HLA in healthy donors. Note on this clone: What it binds is unknown.

General study points: Cytomegalovirus association was assigned to more than 150 TCR beta chains.

The PCR was carried out with 60 Vbeta primers and 13 Jbeta primers. Profiled with immunoSEQ multiplex PCR; TCRdb holds only in-frame clones, not every one. The sample shows roughly 200,000 clones, about three quarters of them seen only once. The sequencing input was PBMCs. This TCR was recovered from a woman aged 55-70 years in good health and CMV-seropositive.

The CDR3: CASSLDRVGGYTF. In nucleotides, the CDR3 is TGTGCCAGCAGCCTGGACAGGGTTGGCGGCTACACCTTC. The chain is built from TRBV7-9 and TRBJ1-2; 8 nucleotides line up with TRBD1. This CDR3 is built from 13 residues. After removal of 5 bases from V and 8 bases from J, the junction contained 7 bases not matched to a gene. CDR1 SEHNR and CDR2 FQNEAQ come from the germline V gene (reference sequence). Supplemented by reference TRBV7-9 and TRBJ1-2, the full variable domain reads DTGVSQNPRHKITKRGQNVTFRCDPISEHNRLYWYRQTLGQGPEFLTYFQNEAQLEKSRLLSDRFSAERPKGSFSTLEIQRTEQGDSAMYLCASSLDRVGGYTFGSGTRLTVV.